In this sample, the clone carrying this T cell receptor beta chain turned up once. These data belong to a study of blood T cell repertoires in COVID-19. Study summary: The United States, Italy and Spain supplied acute and convalescent COVID-19 samples.

In germline, CDR1 is LGHDT, CDR2 YNNKEL (reference sequence). The length of the CDR3 is 15 residues. V shed 3 bases, J shed 8 bases, and the junction held 3 bases outside the gene matches. The data were produced by immunoSEQ multiplex PCR, yet TCRdb's version contains in-frame clones alone and is incomplete. The data show a few hundred thousand clones, roughly 87% seen once. This chain connects TRBV3-1 (or the pseudogene TRBV3-2) to TRBJ2-1; TRBD2 aligns across 14 bases. The source is a woman in her thirties who had recovered from COVID-19. Sequenced material: PBMCs or T cells enriched from blood (not recorded which). CDR3 nucleotide sequence: TGTGCCAGCAGCCAGACTAGCGGGGGGGCCGATGAGCAGTTCTTC. It yields the protein CASSQTSGGADEQFF.